Shown below are 29 T cell receptor beta chains from a single sample sequenced in a study of T cells expressing NK-cell markers. TCRdb re-analyzed the 5' RACE reads; it lists each CDR3 protein once, without DNA. Recorded for this sample: about 370,000 distinct CDR3 sequences. Sequencing input: blood T cells: a sorted CD56 or NKG2C T cell subset, CD4+ or CD8+ T cells, or bulk PBMC T cells (not recorded which). Receptor source: a woman between 50 and 59 years old in good health.

The chain carries TRBV14 and TRBJ1-2. This CDR3 has 12 residues. The V gene's germline CDR1 is SGHDN and CDR2 FVKESK. The CDR3 reads CASSQGLFGYTF.

The chain links TRBV6-5 to TRBJ2-3; lacking DNA, the TRBD2 call made by TCRdb goes unchecked. Germline-derived CDR1 and CDR2 are MNHEY and SVGAGI. The CDR3 is 15 residues long. The CDR3 here is CASSDRLAGTYTQYF.

The chain carries TRBV14 and TRBJ2-1. The CDR3 length is 13 residues. Germline lookup yields CDR1 SGHDN and CDR2 FVKESK. The CDR3 sequence is CASSQVMNNEQFF.

The rearrangement links TRBV20-1 to TRBJ2-4; TCRdb outputs TRBD2, but without DNA this stays unchecked. The germline CDR1 and CDR2 sequences are DFQATT and SNEGSKA (reference sequence). The CDR3 has 14 residues. The CDR3 loop reads CSARAGGPTDIQYF.

V gene TRBV11-3 combines with J gene TRBJ2-3; TCRdb outputs TRBD1, but without DNA this stays unchecked. The germline gives CDR1 SGHNT, CDR2 YENEEA. CDR3 length: 18 residues. CDR3 sequence reads: CASSPTLGQLRITDTQYF.

The chain recombines TRBV20-1 with TRBJ2-4; TCRdb returns TRBD1, unconfirmable since there is no DNA. The CDR3 is made up of 14 amino acids. The germline V gene has CDR1 DFQATT and CDR2 SNEGSKA (reference sequence). CDR3 protein: CSVYVPGQGNIQYF.

This chain joins TRBV6-5 and TRBJ2-2; there is no DNA to check the TCRdb D call of TRBD1. Germline V gene data show CDR1 as MNHEY and CDR2 as SVGAGI. CDR3 length: 16 amino acids. The CDR3 protein is CARPIPAGTNTGELFF.

V usage is TRBV25-1 and J usage is TRBJ1-1; TCRdb indicates TRBD1, and absent DNA this call remains unverified. The CDR3 extends over 11 amino acids. Germline assignment: CDR1 MGHDK and CDR2 SYGVNS. The CDR3 region is CASLGGPEAFF.

The chain joins TRBV12-3 or TRBV12-4 to TRBJ2-5. The CDR3 spans 14 residues. The CDR3: CASSLQRGPGTQYF.

This chain joins TRBV27 and TRBJ1-1; TCRdb's assignment of TRBD1 cannot be checked, as there is no DNA. This CDR3 has 13 residues. Looked up from germline, CDR1 is MNHEY and CDR2 is SMNVEV (reference sequence). CDR3 sequence: CASSPSGGSEAFF.

This sequence joins TRBV6-5 and TRBJ2-1; the D call from TCRdb, TRBD1, cannot be confirmed without DNA. Germline lookup yields CDR1 MNHEY and CDR2 SVGAGI. The CDR3 runs to 15 residues. The CDR3 sequence: CASSYSGQGDNEQFF.

The rearrangement links TRBV7-8 to TRBJ2-3; the TRBD1 assignment by TCRdb is unverifiable without DNA. Per germline, CDR1 SGHVS and CDR2 FQNEAQ. The CDR3 loop spans 18 amino acids. The CDR3: CASSLALRGLRGTDTQYF.

The chain is built from TRBV5-1 and TRBJ2-1; TCRdb calls TRBD2, which cannot be checked without DNA. The CDR3 totals 16 residues. Germline lookup yields CDR1 SGHRS and CDR2 YFSETQ. This chain's CDR3 is CASSPYGGSSYNEQFF.

This chain links TRBV29-1 with TRBJ2-1; TCRdb selects TRBD2, and the lack of DNA leaves this call unchecked. Germline V gene sequence: CDR1 SQVTM, CDR2 ANQGSEA. The CDR3 is 16 amino acids. The CDR3: CSVGPTVQAGDNEQFF.

The chain combines TRBV28 with TRBJ2-7; TCRdb reports TRBD1, a call that lacks DNA to check it against. This CDR3 is 15 amino acids long. CDR1 is MDHEN, CDR2 SYDVKM, per germline. The CDR3 sequence is CASSSPGTGWYEQYF.

The chain has TRBV29-1 and TRBJ2-1; TCRdb's D gene call, TRBD2, goes unchecked for lack of DNA. The germline V gene has CDR1 SQVTM and CDR2 ANQGSEA. The CDR3 sequence is 11 residues long. CDR3 loop: CSGKLVNEQFF.

The chain carries TRBV13 and TRBJ1-1; TCRdb selects TRBD1, and the lack of DNA leaves this call unchecked. The germline CDR1 and CDR2 sequences are PRHDT and FYEKMQ (reference sequence). The CDR3 spans 15 residues. This CDR3 reads CASSFDRVGNTEAFF.

The CDR3 sequence: CASSLRDPRSGYEQYF. This chain uses TRBV12-3 or TRBV12-4 with TRBJ2-7; TCRdb lists TRBD1, though no DNA is available to test this call. There are 16 residues in the CDR3.

The gene calls are TRBV6-5 and TRBJ2-7; TCRdb proposes TRBD2, but this gene call is untestable without DNA. CDR1 MNHEY and CDR2 SVGAGI come from the germline V gene. The CDR3 has 13 residues. Here the CDR3 reads CASSWTSGYEQYF.

The J gene is TRBJ2-3, the V gene TRBV20-1; TCRdb reports TRBD2, a call that lacks DNA to check it against. This CDR3 is 18 amino acids long. In germline, CDR1 is DFQATT, CDR2 SNEGSKA (reference sequence). The CDR3 is CSARGLLAGGPRTDTQYF.

The chain uses TRBV7-9 and TRBJ2-5; the D gene TCRdb calls, TRBD1, cannot be checked with no DNA. This CDR3 region has 13 residues. The V gene's germline CDR1 is SEHNR and CDR2 FQNEAQ (reference sequence). CDR3 loop: CASRDSPQETQYF.

The CDR3 sequence is CATSRDKVGNTIYF. The rearrangement joins TRBV15 to TRBJ1-3. The germline CDR1 and CDR2 sequences are LNHNV and YYDKDF (reference sequence). The CDR3 consists of 14 residues.

The rearrangement uses TRBV12-3 or TRBV12-4 and TRBJ1-2; the TRBD1 assignment by TCRdb is unverifiable without DNA. The CDR3 has 13 amino acids. CDR3 sequence: CASRTGGSRGYTF.

The chain has TRBV10-3 and TRBJ2-3; TCRdb calls TRBD1, which cannot be checked without DNA. Looked up from germline, CDR1 is ENHRY and CDR2 is SYGVKD. The CDR3 is 12 residues long. The CDR3 loop is CAINQGVDTQYF.

This chain joins TRBV7-9 and TRBJ2-1; TCRdb returns TRBD2, unconfirmable since there is no DNA. The CDR3 is 17 residues long. CDR1 is SEHNR and CDR2 is FQNEAQ in the germline V gene (reference sequence). CDR3 residues: CASSLGGGTSGYNEQFF.

This chain connects TRBV4-1 to TRBJ1-2; checking the TCRdb D call of TRBD1 is not possible without DNA. The CDR3 is 14 amino acids. Germline loops: CDR1 MGHRA, CDR2 YSYEKL. The chain's CDR3 is CASSLTQGWEGYTF.

The J gene is TRBJ2-1, the V gene TRBV5-1. In germline, CDR1 is SGHRS, CDR2 YFSETQ. The CDR3 extends over 14 amino acids. CDR3 loop: CASSLGRLADEQFF.

The chain links TRBV5-1 to TRBJ2-3; TCRdb picks TRBD1, but there is no DNA to check that call. Germline V gene data show CDR1 as SGHRS and CDR2 as YFSETQ. This CDR3 has 16 residues. CDR3 residues: CASSPAVGGSTDTQYF. Using reference TRBV5-1 and TRBJ2-3 for the parts outside the CDR3, the full variable domain is KAGVTQTPRYLIKTRGQQVTLSCSPISGHRSVSWYQQTPGQGLQFLFEYFSETQRNKGNFPGRFSGRQFSNSRSEMNVSTLELGDSALYLCASSPAVGGSTDTQYFGPGTRLTVL.

The V and J genes are TRBV24-1 and TRBJ2-2. The CDR3 covers 16 residues. Germline CDR1 KGHDR, CDR2 SFDVKD. This CDR3 reads CATSDLARTNTGELFF.